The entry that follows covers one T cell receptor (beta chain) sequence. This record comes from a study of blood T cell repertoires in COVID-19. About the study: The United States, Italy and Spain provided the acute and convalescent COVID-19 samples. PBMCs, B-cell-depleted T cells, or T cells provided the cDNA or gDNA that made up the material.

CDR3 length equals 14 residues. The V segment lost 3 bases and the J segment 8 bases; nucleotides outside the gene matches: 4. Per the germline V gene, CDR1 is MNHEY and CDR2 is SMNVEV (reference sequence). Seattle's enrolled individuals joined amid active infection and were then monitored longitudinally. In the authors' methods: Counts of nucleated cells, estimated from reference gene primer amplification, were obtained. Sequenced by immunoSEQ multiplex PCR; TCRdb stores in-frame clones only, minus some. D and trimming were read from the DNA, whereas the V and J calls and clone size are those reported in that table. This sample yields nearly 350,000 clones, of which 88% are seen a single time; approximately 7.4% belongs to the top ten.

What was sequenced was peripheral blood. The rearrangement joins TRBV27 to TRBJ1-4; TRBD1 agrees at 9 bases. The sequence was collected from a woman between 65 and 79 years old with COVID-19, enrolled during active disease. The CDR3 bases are TGTGCCAGCAGTTTCACAGGGGGCTTCGAAAAACTGTTTTTT. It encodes CASSFTGGFEKLFF.